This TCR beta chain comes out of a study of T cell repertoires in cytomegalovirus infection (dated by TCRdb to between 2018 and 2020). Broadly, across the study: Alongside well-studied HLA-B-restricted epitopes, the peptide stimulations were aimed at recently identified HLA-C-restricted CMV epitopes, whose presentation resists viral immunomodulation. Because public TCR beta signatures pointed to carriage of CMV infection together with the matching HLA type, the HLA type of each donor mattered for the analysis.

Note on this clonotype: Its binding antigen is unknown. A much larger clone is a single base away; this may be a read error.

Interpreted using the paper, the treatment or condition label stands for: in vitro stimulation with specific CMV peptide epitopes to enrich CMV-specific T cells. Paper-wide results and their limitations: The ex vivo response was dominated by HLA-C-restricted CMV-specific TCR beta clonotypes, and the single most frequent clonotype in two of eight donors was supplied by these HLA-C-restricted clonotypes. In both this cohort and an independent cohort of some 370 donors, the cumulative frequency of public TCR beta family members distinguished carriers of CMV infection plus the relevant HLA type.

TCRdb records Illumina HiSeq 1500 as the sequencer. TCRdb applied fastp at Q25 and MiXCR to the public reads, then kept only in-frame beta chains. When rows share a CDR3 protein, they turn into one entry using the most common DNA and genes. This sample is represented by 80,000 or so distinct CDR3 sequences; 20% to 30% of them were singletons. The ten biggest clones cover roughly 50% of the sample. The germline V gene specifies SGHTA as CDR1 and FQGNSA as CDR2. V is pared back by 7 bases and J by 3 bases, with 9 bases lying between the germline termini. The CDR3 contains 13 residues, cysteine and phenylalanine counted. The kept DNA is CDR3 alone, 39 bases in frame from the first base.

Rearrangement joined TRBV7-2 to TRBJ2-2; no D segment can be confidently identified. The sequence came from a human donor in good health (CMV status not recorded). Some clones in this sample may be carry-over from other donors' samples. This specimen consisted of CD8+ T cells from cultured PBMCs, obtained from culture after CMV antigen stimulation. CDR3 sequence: CASNKGYTGELFF. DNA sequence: TGTGCCAGCAACAAAGGCTACACCGGGGAGCTGTTTTTT.